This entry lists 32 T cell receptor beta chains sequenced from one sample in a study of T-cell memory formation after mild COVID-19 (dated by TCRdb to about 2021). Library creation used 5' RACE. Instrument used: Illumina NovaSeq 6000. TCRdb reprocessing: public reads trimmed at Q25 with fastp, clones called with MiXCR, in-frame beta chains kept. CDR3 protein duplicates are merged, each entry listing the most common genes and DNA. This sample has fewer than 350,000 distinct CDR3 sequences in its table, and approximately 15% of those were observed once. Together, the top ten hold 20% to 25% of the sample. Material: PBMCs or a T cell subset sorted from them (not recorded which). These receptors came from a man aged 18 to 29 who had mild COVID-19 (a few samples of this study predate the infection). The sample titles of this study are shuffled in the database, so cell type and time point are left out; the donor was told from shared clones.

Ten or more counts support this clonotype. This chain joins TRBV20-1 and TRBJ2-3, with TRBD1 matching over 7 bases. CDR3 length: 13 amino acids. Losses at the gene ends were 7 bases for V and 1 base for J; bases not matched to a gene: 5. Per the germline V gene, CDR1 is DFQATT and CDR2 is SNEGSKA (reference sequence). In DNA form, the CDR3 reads TGCAGTGACACAGGGGTCGGCACAGATACGCAGTATTTT. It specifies CSDTGVGTDTQYF.

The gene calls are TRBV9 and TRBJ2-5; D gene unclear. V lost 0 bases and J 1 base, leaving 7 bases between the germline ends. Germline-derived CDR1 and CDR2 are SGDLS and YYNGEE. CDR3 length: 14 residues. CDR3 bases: TGTGCCAGCAGCGTAGATGCGCGCCAAGAGACCCAGTACTTC. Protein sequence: CASSVDARQETQYF.

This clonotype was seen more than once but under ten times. CDR3 nucleotide sequence: TGTGCCAGCAGTGAATGGCGGGAGAATCAGCCCCAGCATTTT. Encoded protein: CASSEWRENQPQHF. This chain joins TRBV6-2 or TRBV6-3 and TRBJ1-5; D unresolved. CDR3 length equals 14 residues. Germline V gene data show CDR1 as MNHEY and CDR2 as SVGEGT. The ends were cut back, 5 bases at V and 4 bases at J, with 12 bases in the middle.

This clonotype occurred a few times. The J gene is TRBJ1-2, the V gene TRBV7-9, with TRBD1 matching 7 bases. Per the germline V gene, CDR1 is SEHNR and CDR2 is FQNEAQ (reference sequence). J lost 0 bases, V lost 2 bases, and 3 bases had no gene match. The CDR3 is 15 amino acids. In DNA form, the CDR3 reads TGTGCCAGCAGCTTATGGGACAGCTCTAACTATGGCTACACCTTC. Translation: CASSLWDSSNYGYTF.

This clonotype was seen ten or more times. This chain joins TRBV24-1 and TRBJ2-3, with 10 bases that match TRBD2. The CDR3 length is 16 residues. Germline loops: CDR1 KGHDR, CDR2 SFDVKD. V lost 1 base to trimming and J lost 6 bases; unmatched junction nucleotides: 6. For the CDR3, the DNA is TGTGCCACCAGTGATTTAAAGCGGGGGGGAGATGATACGCAGTATTTT. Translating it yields CATSDLKRGGDDTQYF.

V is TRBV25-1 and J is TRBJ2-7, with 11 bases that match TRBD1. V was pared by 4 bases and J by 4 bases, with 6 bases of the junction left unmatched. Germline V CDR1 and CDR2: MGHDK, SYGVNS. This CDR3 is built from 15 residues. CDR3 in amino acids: CASSAGTGGKYEQYF. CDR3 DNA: TGTGCCAGCAGTGCCGGGACAGGGGGAAAGTACGAGCAGTACTTC.

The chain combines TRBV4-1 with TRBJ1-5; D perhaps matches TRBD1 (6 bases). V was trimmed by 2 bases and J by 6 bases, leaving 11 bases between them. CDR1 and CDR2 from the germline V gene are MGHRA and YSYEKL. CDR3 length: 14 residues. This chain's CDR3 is CASSQWGAGQPQHF. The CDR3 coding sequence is TGCGCCAGCAGCCAATGGGGGGCTGGTCAGCCCCAGCATTTT.

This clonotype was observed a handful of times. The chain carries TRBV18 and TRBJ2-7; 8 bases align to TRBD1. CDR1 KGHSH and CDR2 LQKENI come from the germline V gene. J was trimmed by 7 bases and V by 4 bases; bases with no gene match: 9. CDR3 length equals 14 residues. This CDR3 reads CASSRQGQEGEQYF. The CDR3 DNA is TGTGCCAGCTCACGACAGGGGCAGGAGGGTGAGCAGTACTTC.

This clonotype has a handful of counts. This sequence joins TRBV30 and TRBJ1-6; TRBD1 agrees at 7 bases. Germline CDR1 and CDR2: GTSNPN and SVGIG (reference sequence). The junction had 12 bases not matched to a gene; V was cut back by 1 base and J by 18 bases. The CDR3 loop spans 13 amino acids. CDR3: CAWSAPGTVEGHF. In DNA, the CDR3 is TGTGCCTGGAGTGCCCCCGGGACAGTAGAGGGCCACTTT.

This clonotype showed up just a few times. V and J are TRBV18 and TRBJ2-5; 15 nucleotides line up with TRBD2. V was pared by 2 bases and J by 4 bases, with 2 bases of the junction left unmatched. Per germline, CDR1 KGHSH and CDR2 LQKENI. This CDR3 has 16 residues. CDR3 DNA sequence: TGTGCCAGCTCACCAGGACTAGCGGGGGGGCCAGAGACCCAGTACTTC. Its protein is CASSPGLAGGPETQYF.

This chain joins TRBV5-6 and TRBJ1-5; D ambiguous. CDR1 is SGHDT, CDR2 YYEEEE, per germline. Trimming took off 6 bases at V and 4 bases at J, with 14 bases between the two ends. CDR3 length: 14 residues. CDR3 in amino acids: CASILATGNQPQHF. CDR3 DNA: TGTGCCAGCATCCTCGCAACGGGGAATCAGCCCCAGCATTTT.

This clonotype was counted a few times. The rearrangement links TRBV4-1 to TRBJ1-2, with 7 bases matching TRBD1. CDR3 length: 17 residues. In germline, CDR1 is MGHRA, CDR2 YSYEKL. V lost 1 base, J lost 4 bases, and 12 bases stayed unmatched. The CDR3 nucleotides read TGCGCCAGCAGCCAAGTCGTGTTAGGAACAGGGGTCTATGGCTACACCTTC. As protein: CASSQVVLGTGVYGYTF.

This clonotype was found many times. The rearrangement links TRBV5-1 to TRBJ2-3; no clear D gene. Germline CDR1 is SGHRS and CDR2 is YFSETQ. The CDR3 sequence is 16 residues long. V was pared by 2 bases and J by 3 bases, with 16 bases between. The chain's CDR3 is CASSFNRVPTTDTQYF. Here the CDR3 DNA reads TGCGCCAGCAGCTTTAATAGGGTCCCCACAACAGATACGCAGTATTTT.

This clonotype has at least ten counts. The chain's CDR3 is CASRYGITEAFF. The CDR3 DNA reads TGTGCCAGCCGATACGGGATCACTGAAGCTTTCTTT. V usage is TRBV2 and J usage is TRBJ1-1; no firm D call. V lost 8 bases and J 4 bases, leaving 11 bases between the germline ends. This CDR3 is 12 amino acids long. The germline V gene encodes CDR1 SNHLY and CDR2 FYNNEI.

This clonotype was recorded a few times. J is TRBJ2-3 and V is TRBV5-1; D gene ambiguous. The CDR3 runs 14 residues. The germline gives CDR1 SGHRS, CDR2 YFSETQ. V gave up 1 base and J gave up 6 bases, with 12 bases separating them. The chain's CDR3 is CASSLSPPTDTQYF. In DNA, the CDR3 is TGCGCCAGCAGCTTGTCGCCCCCCACGGATACGCAGTATTTT.

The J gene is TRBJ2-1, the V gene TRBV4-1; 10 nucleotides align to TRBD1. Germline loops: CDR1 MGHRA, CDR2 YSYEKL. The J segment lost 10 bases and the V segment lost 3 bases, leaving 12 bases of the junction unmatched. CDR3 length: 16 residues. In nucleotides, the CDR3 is TGCGCCAGCAGCCAGTATTCCGGGACAGGGGCGGAGGAGCAGTTCTTC. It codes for CASSQYSGTGAEEQFF.

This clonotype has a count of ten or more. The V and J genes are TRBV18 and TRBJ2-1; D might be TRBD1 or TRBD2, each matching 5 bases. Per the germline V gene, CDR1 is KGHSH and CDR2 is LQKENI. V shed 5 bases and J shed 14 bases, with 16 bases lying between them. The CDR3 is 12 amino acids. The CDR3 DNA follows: TGTGCCAGCTCAACCGACTCCAGGGACGAGTTCTTC. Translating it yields CASSTDSRDEFF.

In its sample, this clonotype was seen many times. The CDR3 reads CASSQMASGSTDTQYF. The CDR3 DNA reads TGCGCCAGCAGCCAAATGGCTAGCGGAAGCACAGATACGCAGTATTTT. The chain links TRBV4-1 to TRBJ2-3; 7 positions agree with TRBD2. CDR1 MGHRA and CDR2 YSYEKL come from the germline V gene. The CDR3 is 16 residues long. Trimming removed 2 bases from V and 0 bases from J; junction bases left unmatched: 5.

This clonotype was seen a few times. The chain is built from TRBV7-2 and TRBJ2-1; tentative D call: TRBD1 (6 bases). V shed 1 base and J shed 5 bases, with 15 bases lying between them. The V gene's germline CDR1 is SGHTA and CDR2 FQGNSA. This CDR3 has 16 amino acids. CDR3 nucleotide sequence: TGTGCCAGCAGCTTAGTAGGGGGTCGGTGGGACAATGAGCAGTTCTTC. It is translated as CASSLVGGRWDNEQFF.

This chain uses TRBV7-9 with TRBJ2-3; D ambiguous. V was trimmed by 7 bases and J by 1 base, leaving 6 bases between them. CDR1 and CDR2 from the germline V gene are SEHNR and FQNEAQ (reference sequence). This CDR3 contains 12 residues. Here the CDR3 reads CASKRGTDTQYF. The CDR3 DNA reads TGTGCCAGCAAAAGGGGCACAGATACGCAGTATTTT. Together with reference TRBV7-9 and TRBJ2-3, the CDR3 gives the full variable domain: DTGVSQNPRHKITKRGQNVTFRCDPISEHNRLYWYRQTLGQGPEFLTYFQNEAQLEKSRLLSDRFSAERPKGSFSTLEIQRTEQGDSAMYLCASKRGTDTQYFGPGTRLTVL.

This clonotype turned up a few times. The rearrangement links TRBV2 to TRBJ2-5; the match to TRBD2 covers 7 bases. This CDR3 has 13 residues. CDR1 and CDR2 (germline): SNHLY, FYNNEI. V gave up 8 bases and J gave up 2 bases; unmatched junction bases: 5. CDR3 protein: CASRLGGQETQYF. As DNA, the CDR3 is TGTGCCAGCCGGCTGGGGGGGCAAGAGACCCAGTACTTC.

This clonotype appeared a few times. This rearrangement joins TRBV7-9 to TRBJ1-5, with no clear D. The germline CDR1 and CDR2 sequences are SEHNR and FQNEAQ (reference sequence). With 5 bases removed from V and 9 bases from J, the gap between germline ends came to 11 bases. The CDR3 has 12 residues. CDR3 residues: CASSNSRRPQHF. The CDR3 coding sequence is TGTGCCAGCAGCAACTCCCGTCGGCCCCAGCATTTT.

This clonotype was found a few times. The DNA of the CDR3 is TGTGCCAGCTCATCCGACAGGGAGTATGACAAAAACATTCAGTACTTC. The encoded protein is CASSSDREYDKNIQYF. The rearrangement links TRBV18 to TRBJ2-4; TRBD1 agrees at 7 bases. The CDR3 is made up of 16 amino acids. Germline V lookup: CDR1 KGHSH, CDR2 LQKENI. With 5 bases clipped from V and 3 bases from J, the junction kept 10 bases outside the gene matches.

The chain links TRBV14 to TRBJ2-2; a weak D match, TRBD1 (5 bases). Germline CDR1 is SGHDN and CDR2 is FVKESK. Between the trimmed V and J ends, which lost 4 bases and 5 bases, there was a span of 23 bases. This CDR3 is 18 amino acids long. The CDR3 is CASSLRGGADKRTGELFF. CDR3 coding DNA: TGTGCCAGCAGCCTTCGAGGTGGGGCAGATAAAAGGACCGGGGAGCTGTTTTTT.

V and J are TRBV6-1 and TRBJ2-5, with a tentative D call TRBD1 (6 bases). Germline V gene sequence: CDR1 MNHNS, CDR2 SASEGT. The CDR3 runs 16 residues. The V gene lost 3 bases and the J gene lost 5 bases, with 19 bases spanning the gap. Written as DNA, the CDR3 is TGTGCCAGCAGTGATCCTGGATGGGGGCTTTGGGAGACCCAGTACTTC. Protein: CASSDPGWGLWETQYF.

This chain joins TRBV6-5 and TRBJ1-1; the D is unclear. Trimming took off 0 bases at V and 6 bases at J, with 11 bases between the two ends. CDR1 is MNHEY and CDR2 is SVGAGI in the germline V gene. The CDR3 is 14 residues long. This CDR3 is CASSYSEKSPEAFF. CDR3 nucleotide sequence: TGTGCCAGCAGTTACTCGGAGAAAAGCCCTGAAGCTTTCTTT.

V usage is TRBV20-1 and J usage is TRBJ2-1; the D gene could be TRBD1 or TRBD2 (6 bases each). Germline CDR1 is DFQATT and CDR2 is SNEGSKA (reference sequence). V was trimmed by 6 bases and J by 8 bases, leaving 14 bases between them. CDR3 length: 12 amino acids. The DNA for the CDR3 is TGCAGTGCAACGGGGGCCAGCTATGAGCAGTTCTTC. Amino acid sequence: CSATGASYEQFF.

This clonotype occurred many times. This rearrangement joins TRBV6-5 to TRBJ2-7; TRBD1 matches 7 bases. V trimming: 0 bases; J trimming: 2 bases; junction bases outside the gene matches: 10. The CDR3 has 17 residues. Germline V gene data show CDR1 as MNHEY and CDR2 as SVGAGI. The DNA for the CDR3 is TGTGCCAGCAGTTACTCGACGGTTGGACAGGCCGCCTACGAGCAGTACTTC. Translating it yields CASSYSTVGQAAYEQYF.

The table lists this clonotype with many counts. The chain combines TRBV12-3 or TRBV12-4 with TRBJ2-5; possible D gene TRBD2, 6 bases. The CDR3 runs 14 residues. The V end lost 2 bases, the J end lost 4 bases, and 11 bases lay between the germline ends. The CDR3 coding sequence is TGTGCCAGCAGTTTAATGACTAGTGCAGAGACCCAGTACTTC. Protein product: CASSLMTSAETQYF.

The CDR3 DNA reads TGCGCCAGCAGCTTGGGACAGGGATTGACGTACGAGCAGTACTTC. Encoded protein: CASSLGQGLTYEQYF. V gene TRBV5-1 combines with J gene TRBJ2-7; TRBD1 agrees at 7 bases. The V gene's germline CDR1 is SGHRS and CDR2 YFSETQ. V shed 0 bases and J 4 bases; nucleotides not matched to a gene: 7. CDR3 length equals 15 residues.

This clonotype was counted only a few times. CDR3: CASSFGDRGNGYTF. The CDR3 nucleotides read TGTGCCAGCAGCTTCGGGGACAGGGGGAATGGCTACACCTTC. The genes are TRBV11-2 and TRBJ1-2, with 11 bases matching TRBD1. Trimming at V came to 3 bases and at J to 6 bases, leaving 3 bases not matched to a gene. Per germline, CDR1 SGHAT and CDR2 FQNNGV. CDR3 length: 14 amino acids.

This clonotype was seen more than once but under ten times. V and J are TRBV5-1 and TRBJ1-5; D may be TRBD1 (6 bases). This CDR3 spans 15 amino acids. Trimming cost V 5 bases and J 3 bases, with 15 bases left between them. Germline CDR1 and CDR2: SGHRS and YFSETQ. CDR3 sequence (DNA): TGCGCCAGCAGACCTTACAGGGCCCACAATCAGCCCCAGCATTTT. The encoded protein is CASRPYRAHNQPQHF.